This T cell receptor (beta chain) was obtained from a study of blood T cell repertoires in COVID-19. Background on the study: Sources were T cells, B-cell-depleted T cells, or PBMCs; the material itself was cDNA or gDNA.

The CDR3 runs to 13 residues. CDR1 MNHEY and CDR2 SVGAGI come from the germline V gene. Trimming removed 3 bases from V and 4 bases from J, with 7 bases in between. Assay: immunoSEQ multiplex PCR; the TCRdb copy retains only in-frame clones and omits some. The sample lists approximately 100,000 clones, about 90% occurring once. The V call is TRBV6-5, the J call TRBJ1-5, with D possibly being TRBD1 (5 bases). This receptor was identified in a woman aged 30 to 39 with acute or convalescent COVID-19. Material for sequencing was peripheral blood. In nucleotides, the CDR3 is TGTGCCAGCAGTTATCGACAGAATCAGCCCCAGCATTTT. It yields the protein CASSYRQNQPQHF.